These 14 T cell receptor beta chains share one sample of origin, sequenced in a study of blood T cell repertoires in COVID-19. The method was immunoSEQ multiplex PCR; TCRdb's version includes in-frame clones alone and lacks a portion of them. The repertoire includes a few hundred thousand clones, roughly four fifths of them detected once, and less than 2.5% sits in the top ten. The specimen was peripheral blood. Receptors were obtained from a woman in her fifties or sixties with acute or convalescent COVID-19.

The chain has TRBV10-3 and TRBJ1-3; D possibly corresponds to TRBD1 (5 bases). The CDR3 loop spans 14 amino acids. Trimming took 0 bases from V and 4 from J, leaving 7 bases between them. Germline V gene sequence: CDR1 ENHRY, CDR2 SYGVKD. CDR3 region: CAISESGVGNTIYF. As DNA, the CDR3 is TGTGCCATCAGTGAGTCAGGGGTCGGAAACACCATATATTTT.

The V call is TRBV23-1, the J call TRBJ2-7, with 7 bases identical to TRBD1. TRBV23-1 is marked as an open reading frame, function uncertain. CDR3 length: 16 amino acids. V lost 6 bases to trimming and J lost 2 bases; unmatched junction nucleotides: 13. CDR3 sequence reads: CASSHPGDSETYEQYF. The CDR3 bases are TGCGCCAGCAGCCATCCTGGGGACAGCGAAACCTACGAGCAGTACTTC.

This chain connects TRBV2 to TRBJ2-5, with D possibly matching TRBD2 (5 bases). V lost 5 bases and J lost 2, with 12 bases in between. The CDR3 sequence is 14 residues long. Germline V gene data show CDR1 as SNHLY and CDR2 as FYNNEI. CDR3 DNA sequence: TGTGCCAGCAGTCCTCGGAGGTCTCAAGAGACCCAGTACTTC. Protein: CASSPRRSQETQYF.

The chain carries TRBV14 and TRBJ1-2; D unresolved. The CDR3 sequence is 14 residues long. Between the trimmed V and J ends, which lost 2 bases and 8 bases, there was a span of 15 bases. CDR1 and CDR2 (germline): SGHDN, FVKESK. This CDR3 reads CASSQWLGAEGYTF. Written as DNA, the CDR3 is TGTGCCAGCAGCCAATGGCTGGGCGCCGAGGGCTACACCTTC. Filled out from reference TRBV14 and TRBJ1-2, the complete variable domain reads EAGVTQFPSHSVIEKGQTVTLRCDPISGHDNLYWYRRVMGKEIKFLLHFVKESKQDESGMPNNRFLAERTGGTYSTLKVQPAELEDSGVYFCASSQWLGAEGYTFGSGTRLTVV.

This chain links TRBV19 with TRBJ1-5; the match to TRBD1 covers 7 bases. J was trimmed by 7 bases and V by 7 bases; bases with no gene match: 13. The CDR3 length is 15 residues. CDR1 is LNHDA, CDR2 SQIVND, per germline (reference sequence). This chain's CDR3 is CASIQGGQVLQPQHF. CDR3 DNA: TGTGCCAGTATACAGGGTGGACAGGTGCTACAGCCCCAGCATTTT. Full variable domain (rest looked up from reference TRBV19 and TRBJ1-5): DGGITQSPKYLFRKEGQNVTLSCEQNLNHDAMYWYRQDPGQGLRLIYYSQIVNDFQKGDIAEGYSVSREKKESFPLTVTSAQKNPTAFYLCASIQGGQVLQPQHFGDGTRLSIL.

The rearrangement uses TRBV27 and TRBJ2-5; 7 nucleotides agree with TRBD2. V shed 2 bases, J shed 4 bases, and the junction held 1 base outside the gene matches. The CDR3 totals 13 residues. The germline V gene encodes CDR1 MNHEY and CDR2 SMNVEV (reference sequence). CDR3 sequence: CASSLGGVETQYF. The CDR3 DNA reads TGTGCCAGCAGTTTAGGGGGGGTAGAGACCCAGTACTTC.

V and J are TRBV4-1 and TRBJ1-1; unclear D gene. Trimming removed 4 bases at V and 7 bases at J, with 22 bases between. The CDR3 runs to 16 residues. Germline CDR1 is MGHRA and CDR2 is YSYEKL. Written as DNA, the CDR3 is TGCGCCAGCAGCCGGTCTCTACCACCTCATTCCGTTGAAGCTTTCTTT. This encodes CASSRSLPPHSVEAFF.

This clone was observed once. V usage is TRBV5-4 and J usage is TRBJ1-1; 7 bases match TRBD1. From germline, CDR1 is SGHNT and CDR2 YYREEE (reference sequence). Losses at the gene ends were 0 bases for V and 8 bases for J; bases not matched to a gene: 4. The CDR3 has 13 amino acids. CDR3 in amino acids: CASSLDVTGEAFF. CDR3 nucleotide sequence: TGTGCCAGCAGCTTGGATGTGACAGGGGAAGCTTTCTTT.

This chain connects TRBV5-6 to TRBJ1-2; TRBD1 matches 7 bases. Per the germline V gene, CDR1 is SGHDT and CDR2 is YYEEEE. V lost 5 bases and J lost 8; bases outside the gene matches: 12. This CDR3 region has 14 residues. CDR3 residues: CASSSGTVSLGYTF. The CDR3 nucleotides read TGTGCCAGCAGTTCCGGGACAGTTTCGTTAGGCTACACCTTC.

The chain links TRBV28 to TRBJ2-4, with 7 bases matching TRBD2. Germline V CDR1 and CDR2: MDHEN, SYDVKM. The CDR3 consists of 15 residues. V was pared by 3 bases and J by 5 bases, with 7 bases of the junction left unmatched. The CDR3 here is CASSFRGVGQNIQYF. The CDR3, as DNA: TGTGCCAGCAGTTTCCGGGGGGTCGGACAAAACATTCAGTACTTC.

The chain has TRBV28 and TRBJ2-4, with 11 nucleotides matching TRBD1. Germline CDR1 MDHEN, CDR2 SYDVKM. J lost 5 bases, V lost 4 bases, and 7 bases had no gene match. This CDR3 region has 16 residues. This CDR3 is CASSWTGGSDENIQYF. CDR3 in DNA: TGTGCCAGCAGTTGGACAGGGGGCTCTGACGAAAACATTCAGTACTTC.

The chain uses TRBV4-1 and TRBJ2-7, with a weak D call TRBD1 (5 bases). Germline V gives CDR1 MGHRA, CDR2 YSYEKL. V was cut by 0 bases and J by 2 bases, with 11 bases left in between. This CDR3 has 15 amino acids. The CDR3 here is CASSQDFPGPYEQYF. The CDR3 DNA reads TGCGCCAGCAGCCAAGATTTTCCAGGGCCCTACGAGCAGTACTTC.

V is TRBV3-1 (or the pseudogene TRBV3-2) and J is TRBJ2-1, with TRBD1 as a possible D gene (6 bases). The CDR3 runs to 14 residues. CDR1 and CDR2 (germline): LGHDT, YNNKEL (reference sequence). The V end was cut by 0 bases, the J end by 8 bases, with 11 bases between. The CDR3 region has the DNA TGTGCCAGCAGCCAAGAGCCAGGGGCAGATGAGCAGTTCTTC. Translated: CASSQEPGADEQFF.

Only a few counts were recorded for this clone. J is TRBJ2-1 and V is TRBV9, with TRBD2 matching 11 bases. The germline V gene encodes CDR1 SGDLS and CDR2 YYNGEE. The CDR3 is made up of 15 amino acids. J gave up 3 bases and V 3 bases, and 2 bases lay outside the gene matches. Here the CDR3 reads CASSETSGVYNEQFF. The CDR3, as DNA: TGTGCCAGCAGCGAGACTAGCGGGGTCTACAATGAGCAGTTCTTC.